The entry below gives a single T cell receptor (beta chain) sequence along with its context. Germline V lookup: CDR1 SQVTM, CDR2 ANQGSEA. The CDR3 runs to 13 residues. With V trimmed by 5 bases and J by 8 bases, 9 bases remained unmatched. This sample is part of a study of blood T cell repertoires in COVID-19. Original processing notes: Scientists estimated how many nucleated cells there were by amplifying reference gene primers. This table comes from immunoSEQ multiplex PCR, and its TCRdb copy is limited to in-frame clones, with some not included. That table supplies the V and J calls and clone size; D and trimming were determined from the DNA. The table shows some 100,000 clones, with approximately 87% occurring only once.

The clonotype comes from a human donor in a cohort sampled during active COVID-19. This chain links TRBV29-1 with TRBJ2-1; 7 positions match TRBD2. The sequenced material came from peripheral blood. CDR3 residues: CSVLALAGDEQFF. DNA for the CDR3: TGCAGCGTTCTAGCTCTGGCGGGAGATGAGCAGTTCTTC.